A single sample gave rise to the 9 T cell receptor beta chains below, sequenced in a study of cytomegalovirus exposure and HLA in healthy donors. Researchers ran the PCR with 60 Vbeta and 13 Jbeta primers. TCRdb's copy holds only in-frame clones and misses some; the assay was immunoSEQ multiplex PCR. The sample holds more than 80,000 clones, about 70% seen once. Sequencing used PBMCs. The receptors here all came from a woman in her 70s in good health and CMV-seropositive.

This clone occurred a few times. The chain joins TRBV6-1 to TRBJ2-7, with 11 nucleotides matching TRBD2. J lost 5 bases, V lost 2 bases, and 5 bases had no gene match. Germline V CDR1 and CDR2: MNHNS, SASEGT. The CDR3 is 15 amino acids. The CDR3 DNA follows: TGTGCCAGCAGTGAATCTATACTAGCGGGAGACGAGCAGTACTTC. This encodes CASSESILAGDEQYF.

The chain has TRBV5-5 and TRBJ2-5; TRBD2 matches 10 bases. Trimming took 0 bases from V and 5 from J; bases not matched to a gene: 7. CDR1 SGHKS and CDR2 YYEKEE come from the germline V gene (reference sequence). The length of the CDR3 is 16 residues. CDR3 amino acids: CASSLVSSGGRETQYF. The CDR3, as DNA: TGTGCCAGCAGCTTGGTTTCTAGCGGGGGTCGGGAGACCCAGTACTTC.

This sequence joins TRBV4-2 and TRBJ2-6; 8 bases line up with TRBD2. After removal of 3 bases from V and 0 bases from J, the junction contained 7 bases not matched to a gene. The CDR3 length is 18 residues. Germline CDR1 reads LGHNA; CDR2 reads YNFKEQ. The CDR3 sequence is CASSHGTRAVSGANVLTF. The CDR3 DNA is TGTGCCAGCAGCCACGGGACTAGGGCCGTCTCTGGGGCCAACGTCCTGACTTTC.

CDR3 in amino acids: CASSEQGGTYNEQFF. CDR3 bases: TGTGCCAGCAGTGAACAGGGGGGAACCTACAATGAGCAGTTCTTC. The genes are TRBV2 and TRBJ2-1; a weak D match, TRBD1 (7 bases). The CDR3 has 15 amino acids. Germline CDR1 reads SNHLY; CDR2 reads FYNNEI. V was clipped by 2 bases and J by 2 bases, with 10 bases between them.

This clone was seen only once. The chain combines TRBV15 with TRBJ1-4; the D is unclear. The ends were cut back, 2 bases at V and 7 bases at J, with 5 bases in the middle. The CDR3 consists of 12 residues. The germline CDR1 and CDR2 sequences are LNHNV and YYDKDF (reference sequence). CDR3 in DNA: TGTGCCACCAGCAGATCCGGTGAAAAACTGTTTTTT. Translation gives CATSRSGEKLFF.

This clone has a single count. The chain uses TRBV10-3 and TRBJ1-1, with D possibly being TRBD1 (5 bases). CDR3 length: 16 residues. Germline V gene data show CDR1 as ENHRY and CDR2 as SYGVKD. V was trimmed by 6 bases and J by 6 bases, leaving 23 bases between them. The CDR3 coding sequence is TGTGCCATCAGAAGGACGGCCTTGGGGCCTAACGCTGAAGCTTTCTTT. Its translation is CAIRRTALGPNAEAFF.

Note on this clone: One end of the junction does not line up with germline, which may come from a read error. The rearrangement links TRBV7-9 to TRBJ2-2; TRBD2 matches 7 bases. The CDR3 consists of 16 residues. The germline V gene encodes CDR1 SEHNR and CDR2 FQNEAQ (reference sequence). The CDR3 nucleotides read TGTTCCAGCAGCTTACGTCGGGGGGACTACACCGGGGAGCTGTTTTTT. Protein product: CSSSLRRGDYTGELFF.

In this sample, this clone turned up a few times. Germline is not matched at one junction end, which may reflect a read error. This chain links TRBV7-7 with TRBJ2-1; 8 positions match TRBD1. Germline values: CDR1 SSHAT, CDR2 FNYEAQ (reference sequence). The CDR3 has 15 residues. The CDR3 protein is CASSPRTGLGYEQFF. CDR3 coding DNA: TGTGCTAGCAGCCCCCGGACAGGGTTGGGTTATGAGCAGTTCTTC.

This clone was seen a handful of times. The germline gene is not matched at one end of the junction; a read error may be the cause. V is TRBV7-3 and J is TRBJ1-1, with D tentatively TRBD1 (5 bases). Germline V gene data show CDR1 as SGHTA and CDR2 as FQGTGA. This CDR3 comprises 15 residues. The CDR3 reads CSSSLTTGGGTEAFF. CDR3 DNA: TGTTCCAGCAGCTTAACGACGGGGGGGGGCACTGAAGCTTTCTTT.